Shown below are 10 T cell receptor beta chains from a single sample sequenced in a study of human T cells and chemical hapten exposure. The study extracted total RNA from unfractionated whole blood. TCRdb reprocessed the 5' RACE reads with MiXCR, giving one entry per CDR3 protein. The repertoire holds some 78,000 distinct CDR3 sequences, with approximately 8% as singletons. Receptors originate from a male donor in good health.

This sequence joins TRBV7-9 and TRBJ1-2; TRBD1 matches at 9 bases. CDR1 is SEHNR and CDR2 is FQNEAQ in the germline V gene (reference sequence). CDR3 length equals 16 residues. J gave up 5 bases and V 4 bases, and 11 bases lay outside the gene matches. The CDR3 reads CASSSTDRGASYGYTF. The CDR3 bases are TGTGCCAGCAGCTCTACGGACAGGGGCGCCTCATATGGCTACACCTTC.

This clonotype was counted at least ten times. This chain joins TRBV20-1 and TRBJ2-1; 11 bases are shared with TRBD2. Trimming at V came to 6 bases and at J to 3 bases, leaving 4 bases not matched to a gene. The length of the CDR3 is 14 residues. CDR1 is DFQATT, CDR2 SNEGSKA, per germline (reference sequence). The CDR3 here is CSAAGLADYNEQFF. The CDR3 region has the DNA TGCAGTGCCGCGGGACTAGCGGACTACAATGAGCAGTTCTTC.

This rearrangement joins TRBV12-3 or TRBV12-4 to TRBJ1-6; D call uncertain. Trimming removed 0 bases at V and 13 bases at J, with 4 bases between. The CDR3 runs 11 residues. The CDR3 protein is CASSLALPLHF. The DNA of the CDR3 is TGTGCCAGCAGTTTAGCGCTTCCCCTCCACTTT.

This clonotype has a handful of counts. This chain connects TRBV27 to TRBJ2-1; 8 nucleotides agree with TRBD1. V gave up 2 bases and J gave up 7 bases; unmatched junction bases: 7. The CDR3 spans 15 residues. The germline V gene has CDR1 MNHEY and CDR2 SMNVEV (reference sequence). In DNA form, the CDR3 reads TGTGCCAGCAGTTTAAGCCCAGGGGGCAGGAATGAGCAGTTCTTC. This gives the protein CASSLSPGGRNEQFF.

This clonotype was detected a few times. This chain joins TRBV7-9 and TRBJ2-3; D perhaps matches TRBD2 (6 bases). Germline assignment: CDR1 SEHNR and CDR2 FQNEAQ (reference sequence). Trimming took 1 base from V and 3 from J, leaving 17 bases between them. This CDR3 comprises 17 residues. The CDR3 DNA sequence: TGTGCCAGCAGCTTAGTCTTCGGTCTAGGGAGGACAGATACGCAGTATTTT. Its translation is CASSLVFGLGRTDTQYF.

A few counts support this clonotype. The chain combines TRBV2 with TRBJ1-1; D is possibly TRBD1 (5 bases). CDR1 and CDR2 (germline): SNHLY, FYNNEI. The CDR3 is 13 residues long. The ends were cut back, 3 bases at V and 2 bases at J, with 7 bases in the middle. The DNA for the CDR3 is TGTGCCAGCAGTGATCAGGGAAACACTGAAGCTTTCTTT. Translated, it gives CASSDQGNTEAFF.

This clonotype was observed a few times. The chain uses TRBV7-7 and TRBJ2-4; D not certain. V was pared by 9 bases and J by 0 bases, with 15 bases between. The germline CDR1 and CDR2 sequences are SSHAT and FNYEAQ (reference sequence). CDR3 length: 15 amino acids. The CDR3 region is CARARTELAKNIQYF. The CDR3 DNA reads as TGTGCCAGAGCTCGCACAGAACTAGCCAAAAACATTCAGTACTTC.

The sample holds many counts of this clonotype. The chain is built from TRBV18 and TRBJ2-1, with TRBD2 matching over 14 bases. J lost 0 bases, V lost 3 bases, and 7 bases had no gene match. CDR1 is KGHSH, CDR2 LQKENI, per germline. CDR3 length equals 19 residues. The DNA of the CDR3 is TGTGCCAGCTCACCCCCGGGACTAGCGGGGGAAAGCTCCTACAATGAGCAGTTCTTC. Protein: CASSPPGLAGESSYNEQFF.

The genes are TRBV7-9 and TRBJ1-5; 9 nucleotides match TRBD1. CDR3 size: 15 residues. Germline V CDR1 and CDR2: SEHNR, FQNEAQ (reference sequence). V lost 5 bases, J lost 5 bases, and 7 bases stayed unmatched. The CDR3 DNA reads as TGTGCCAGCAGCGATGGACAGGGGTGGTATCAGCCCCAGCATTTT. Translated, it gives CASSDGQGWYQPQHF.

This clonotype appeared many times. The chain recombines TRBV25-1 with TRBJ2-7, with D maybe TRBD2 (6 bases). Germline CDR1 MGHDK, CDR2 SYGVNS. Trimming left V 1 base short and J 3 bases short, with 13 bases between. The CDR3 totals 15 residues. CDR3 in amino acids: CASSESPGLCYEQYF. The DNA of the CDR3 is TGTGCCAGCAGTGAATCCCCGGGACTGTGCTACGAGCAGTACTTC.